Presented here are 3 T cell receptor beta chains from one specimen sequenced in a study of regulatory T cells in long-lasting Graves disease. Libraries of TCR beta came from iRepertoire HTBI primers plus Arm-PCR of CDR3 regions. TCRdb reanalysed the multiplex PCR reads using MiXCR and keeps one entry per CDR3 protein. The sample yields a few hundred thousand distinct CDR3 sequences, 12% to 15% seen once. The time point denotes: newly diagnosed GD, antithyroid drugs for less than 3 months. Following extraction of RNA from PBMCs, that RNA was used to make the TCR library. This same sample was also part of a study on T cells in Graves' hyperthyroidism and ophthalmopathy.

Here the sequenced sample was peripheral blood mononuclear cells (PBMCs), taken at new diagnosis, from a patient treated with antithyroid drugs. All receptors come from a woman aged 50 to 65 with Graves disease.

This clonotype came up many times. The chain carries TRBV12-3 or TRBV12-4 and TRBJ2-2; 9 bases line up with TRBD1. V was pared by 2 bases and J by 4 bases, with 8 bases of the junction left unmatched. The CDR3 covers 17 residues. The CDR3 loop reads CASSLNRDRVVTGELFF. The CDR3 coding sequence is TGTGCCAGCAGTTTAAACCGGGACAGGGTTGTCACCGGGGAGCTGTTTTTT.

This clonotype was seen ten or more times. The CDR3 coding sequence is TGTGCCAGCAGTTCAGACAGGAGCTCCTACGAGCAGTACTTC. It yields the protein CASSSDRSSYEQYF. The J gene is TRBJ2-7, the V gene TRBV28, with a possible D match to TRBD1 (6 bases). Per the germline V gene, CDR1 is MDHEN and CDR2 is SYDVKM. Trimming pared 4 bases from V and 0 bases from J, leaving 10 bases between. This CDR3 has 14 amino acids.

The rearrangement links TRBV6-5 to TRBJ1-6; unclear D gene. Trimming left V 1 base short and J 9 bases short, with 13 bases between. This CDR3 contains 15 residues. CDR1 MNHEY and CDR2 SVGAGI come from the germline V gene. This CDR3 is CASSYYLSASSPLHF. The CDR3 nucleotides are TGTGCCAGCAGTTACTACCTTTCAGCCAGTTCACCCCTCCACTTT.